This T cell receptor (beta chain) was documented in a study of T cells expressing NK-cell markers. In germline, CDR1 is LNHDA, CDR2 SQIVND (reference sequence). There are 14 residues in the CDR3. TCRdb re-called the 5' RACE reads, yielding one record per CDR3 amino acid sequence without DNA. This sample lists 250,000 to 300,000 distinct CDR3 sequences; its ten largest clones have 4% to 5%. The gene calls are TRBV19 and TRBJ2-1; TCRdb lists TRBD1, though no DNA is available to test this call. The TCR was taken from a woman between 18 and 69 years old in good health. Sample: blood T cells: a sorted CD56 or NKG2C T cell subset, CD4+ or CD8+ T cells, or bulk PBMC T cells (not recorded which). This CDR3 reads CASSGASSYNEQFF.